The 25 T cell receptor beta chains presented below share a single source sample, sequenced in a study of control samples from healthy donors and cancer patients. Data came from immunoSEQ multiplex PCR; TCRdb stores just in-frame clones and leaves some out. The data show tens of thousands of clones, around 94% seen once. Sequencing used blood. Every receptor here comes from a woman aged 18-29 years in good health.

This clone was seen only once. The chain links TRBV21-1 to TRBJ1-4. TRBV21-1 is deemed a pseudogene. This CDR3 is built from 15 residues. In DNA form, the CDR3 reads TGTGCCAGCAGCAAGGATGATGCGGCAGGACCATACTGTTTTTTT. It specifies CASSKDDAAGPYCFF.

This chain connects TRBV27 to TRBJ2-3; D is unclear. From germline, CDR1 is MNHEY and CDR2 SMNVEV (reference sequence). The germline V and J ends were trimmed by 3 bases and 2 bases, with 15 bases remaining between them. The CDR3 has 16 residues. The CDR3: CASSFVRTRITDTQYF. DNA for the CDR3: TGTGCCAGCAGTTTCGTTAGGACCAGGATCACAGATACGCAGTATTTT.

J is TRBJ2-1 and V is TRBV9; 11 bases match TRBD1. Germline lookup yields CDR1 SGDLS and CDR2 YYNGEE. The CDR3 spans 15 residues. Unmatched junction bases numbered 5, after V lost 3 bases and J lost 6 bases. This CDR3 reads CASSEGTGGFNEQFF. As DNA, the CDR3 is TGTGCCAGCAGCGAAGGGACAGGGGGATTCAATGAGCAGTTCTTC.

The chain carries TRBV6-5 and TRBJ2-7, with 9 bases fitting TRBD2. The germline V gene encodes CDR1 MNHEY and CDR2 SVGAGI. Trimming took 0 bases from V and 3 from J; bases not matched to a gene: 6. This CDR3 has 16 residues. CDR3 region: CASSYSSSGMIYEQYF. For the CDR3, the DNA is TGTGCCAGCAGTTACTCGTCTAGCGGGATGATCTACGAGCAGTACTTC.

V and J are TRBV6-5 and TRBJ1-4, with D uncertain. Trimming stripped 2 bases from V and 5 bases from J, with 6 bases between. The germline V gene encodes CDR1 MNHEY and CDR2 SVGAGI. The CDR3 spans 13 residues. In nucleotides, the CDR3 is TGTGCCAGCAGTTACGGCCTAAATGAAAAACTGTTTTTT. Amino acids: CASSYGLNEKLFF.

The rearrangement joins TRBV12-3 or TRBV12-4 to TRBJ2-7, with D perhaps being TRBD1 or TRBD2 (5 bases each). The CDR3 length is 12 residues. Trimming left V 3 bases short and J 5 bases short, with 8 bases between. CDR3 loop: CASSFTGHEQYF. The CDR3 region has the DNA TGTGCCAGCAGTTTTACGGGACACGAGCAGTACTTC.

The chain joins TRBV19 to TRBJ2-7, with unresolved D. The CDR3 consists of 12 residues. Germline values: CDR1 LNHDA, CDR2 SQIVND (reference sequence). Trimming shortened V by 4 bases and J by 2 bases, and 6 bases separated the two germline ends. This CDR3 is CASSTDTYEQYF. CDR3 nucleotides: TGTGCCAGTAGTACAGACACCTACGAGCAGTACTTC.

The rearrangement joins TRBV24-1 to TRBJ1-1; 9 bases match TRBD1. CDR3 length equals 15 residues. CDR1 and CDR2 from the germline V gene are KGHDR and SFDVKD. Unmatched junction bases numbered 10, after V lost 7 bases and J lost 5 bases. Written as DNA, the CDR3 is TGTGCCACCAGGGGGGGACAGGGCCCGGGGACTGAAGCTTTCTTT. This sequence encodes CATRGGQGPGTEAFF.

The chain has TRBV5-1 and TRBJ2-7; TRBD1 matches 8 bases. The CDR3 extends over 14 amino acids. V shed 2 bases and J 3 bases; nucleotides not matched to a gene: 4. Germline V gene data show CDR1 as SGHRS and CDR2 as YFSETQ. CDR3 residues: CASSFGGQVYEQYF. The CDR3 DNA sequence: TGCGCCAGCAGCTTCGGGGGACAGGTCTACGAGCAGTACTTC.

This rearrangement joins TRBV6-2 or TRBV6-3 to TRBJ2-5; 11 bases are shared with TRBD1. V lost 5 bases to trimming and J lost 5 bases; unmatched junction nucleotides: 10. Germline lookup yields CDR1 MNHEY and CDR2 SVGEGT. This CDR3 contains 16 residues. For the CDR3, the DNA is TGTGCCAGCAGTAACCGGGACAGGGGGTGGGCGGAGACCCAGTACTTC. It yields the protein CASSNRDRGWAETQYF.

The chain employs TRBV28 and TRBJ2-7, with D possibly matching TRBD1 (5 bases). There are 14 residues in the CDR3. Germline CDR1 is MDHEN and CDR2 is SYDVKM. With 5 bases removed from V and 4 bases from J, the gap between germline ends came to 15 bases. The CDR3 region has the DNA TGTGCCAGCAGTCCCCGACAGATCGTGTACGAGCAGTACTTC. Protein product: CASSPRQIVYEQYF.

This clone has just one count. V and J are TRBV24-1 and TRBJ1-5; possibly TRBD1 for D (6 bases). Trimming took 4 bases from V and 4 from J, leaving 13 bases between them. The CDR3 consists of 15 residues. Germline V gene data show CDR1 as KGHDR and CDR2 as SFDVKD. DNA of the CDR3: TGTGCCACCAGTGAACCGGGGGCGGCTAATCAGCCCCAGCATTTT. Amino acids: CATSEPGAANQPQHF.

J is TRBJ1-1 and V is TRBV7-2; 7 nucleotides match TRBD1. V dropped 5 bases and J dropped 10; count of bases not matched to a gene: 10. Per the germline V gene, CDR1 is SGHTA and CDR2 is FQGNSA. The CDR3 consists of 13 residues. The CDR3 region is CASSPRGQLGAFF. DNA for the CDR3: TGTGCCAGCAGCCCGAGGGGGCAACTAGGAGCTTTCTTT.

The chain joins TRBV7-2 to TRBJ2-2; 9 bases agree with TRBD2. From germline, CDR1 is SGHTA and CDR2 FQGNSA. The CDR3 contains 16 residues. With 5 bases clipped from V and 5 bases from J, the junction kept 9 bases outside the gene matches. For the CDR3, the DNA is TGTGCCAGCAGCCCGCGACCGCGGGGGGGAACCGGGGAGCTGTTTTTT. Its translation: CASSPRPRGGTGELFF.

The rearrangement uses TRBV7-7 and TRBJ2-3; tentative D call: TRBD2 (5 bases). V was pared by 5 bases and J by 2 bases, with 17 bases between. This CDR3 comprises 16 residues. The germline CDR1 and CDR2 sequences are SSHAT and FNYEAQ (reference sequence). CDR3 in amino acids: CASSPLVDSSTDTQYF. The CDR3, as DNA: TGTGCCAGCAGCCCCCTCGTGGACTCCTCCACAGATACGCAGTATTTT. The full variable domain, rest sourced from reference TRBV7-7 and TRBJ2-3, is GAGVSQSPRYKVTKRGQDVTLRCDPISSHATLYWYQQALGQGPEFLTYFNYEAQPDKSGLPSDRFSAERPEGSISTLTIQRTEQRDSAMYRCASSPLVDSSTDTQYFGPGTRLTVL.

This clone was recorded only once. This rearrangement joins TRBV5-1 to TRBJ1-5; D is unresolved. CDR1 is SGHRS, CDR2 YFSETQ, per germline. This CDR3 region has 14 residues. V was clipped by 0 bases and J by 4 bases, with 8 bases between them. As DNA, the CDR3 is TGCGCCAGCAGCTTGGGGCCGGGGAATCAGCCCCAGCATTTT. Translated, it gives CASSLGPGNQPQHF.

The V and J genes are TRBV24-1 and TRBJ2-1, with D tentatively TRBD2 (6 bases). There are 16 residues in the CDR3. Per the germline V gene, CDR1 is KGHDR and CDR2 is SFDVKD. The germline V and J ends were trimmed by 4 bases and 3 bases, with 15 bases remaining between them. CDR3 sequence reads: CATSEISGGDYNEQFF. Here the CDR3 DNA reads TGTGCCACCAGTGAGATCAGCGGAGGGGACTACAATGAGCAGTTCTTC.

V gene TRBV4-1 combines with J gene TRBJ2-5; D may be TRBD2 (6 bases). Between the trimmed V and J ends, which lost 3 bases and 2 bases, there was a span of 19 bases. The CDR3 has 17 residues. Germline V lookup: CDR1 MGHRA, CDR2 YSYEKL. DNA of the CDR3: TGCGCCAGCAGCCAGGATATATCCGGGGGAGTACAAGAGACCCAGTACTTC. It encodes CASSQDISGGVQETQYF.

This chain links TRBV9 with TRBJ2-7; D is unclear. The germline V gene encodes CDR1 SGDLS and CDR2 YYNGEE. Trimming stripped 5 bases from V and 5 bases from J, with 14 bases between. The CDR3 contains 13 residues. The CDR3 DNA sequence: TGTGCCAGCAGTACCGAGGTGGTGAACGAGCAGTACTTC. Encoded protein: CASSTEVVNEQYF.

CDR3 loop: CASRIQGDSNQPQHF. In nucleotides, the CDR3 is TGTGCCAGCAGGATACAGGGGGACAGCAATCAGCCCCAGCATTTT. The chain employs TRBV2 and TRBJ1-5; 8 nucleotides match TRBD1. Trimming at V came to 6 bases and at J to 1 base, leaving 5 bases not matched to a gene. From germline, CDR1 is SNHLY and CDR2 FYNNEI. The CDR3 totals 15 residues.

The V and J genes are TRBV7-2 and TRBJ2-4, with D possibly TRBD2 on 6 matching bases. The germline gives CDR1 SGHTA, CDR2 FQGNSA. With 5 bases removed from V and 4 bases from J, the gap between germline ends came to 12 bases. The CDR3 loop spans 14 amino acids. The CDR3 nucleotides read TGTGCCAGCAGCCCCTTAGGAGGGAAAAACATTCAGTACTTC. The encoded protein is CASSPLGGKNIQYF.

V is TRBV5-1 and J is TRBJ2-7, with 7 bases matching TRBD2. Germline V gives CDR1 SGHRS, CDR2 YFSETQ. J lost 5 bases, V lost 5 bases, and 10 bases had no gene match. This CDR3 has 14 residues. The CDR3 DNA reads as TGCGCCAGCAGTGGGAGGGACCGCGGCGACGAGCAGTACTTC. Residues: CASSGRDRGDEQYF.

Here the CDR3 reads CASSLLGARSYEQYF. The DNA of the CDR3 is TGTGCCAGCAGCTTACTGGGGGCTAGGTCCTACGAGCAGTACTTC. The gene calls are TRBV7-8 and TRBJ2-7; D is perhaps TRBD1 (6 bases). Trimming pared 2 bases from V and 1 base from J, leaving 12 bases between. Per the germline V gene, CDR1 is SGHVS and CDR2 is FQNEAQ. This CDR3 spans 15 amino acids.

This sequence joins TRBV5-1 and TRBJ2-1; 12 bases are a match to TRBD2. Trimming at V came to 0 bases and at J to 4 bases, leaving 8 bases not matched to a gene. CDR1 SGHRS and CDR2 YFSETQ come from the germline V gene. The CDR3 has 18 residues. The CDR3 DNA sequence: TGCGCCAGCAGCTTGGTAGTTGGAGGACTAGCGGGATACAATGAGCAGTTCTTC. Residues: CASSLVVGGLAGYNEQFF.

This chain joins TRBV28 and TRBJ1-4; unclear D gene. The CDR3 extends over 12 amino acids. Germline CDR1 and CDR2: MDHEN and SYDVKM. Trimming removed 6 bases at V and 8 bases at J, with 10 bases between. The CDR3 spells CASSEGKEKLFF. The CDR3 nucleotides are TGTGCCAGCAGCGAAGGAAAAGAAAAACTGTTTTTT.